This TCR beta chain was profiled in a study of blood T cell repertoires in COVID-19. For the study at large: Collection of acute and convalescent COVID-19 samples took place in the United States, Italy and Spain.

This CDR3 comprises 15 residues. The V gene's germline CDR1 is LGHDT and CDR2 YNNKEL (reference sequence). V lost 4 bases and J lost 0, with 12 bases in between. Cohort 3 recovered donors had two negative PCRs, clearance, or symptom resolution. In the original analysis: Amplification of reference gene primers provided the estimated nucleated cell counts. The table came from immunoSEQ multiplex PCR; TCRdb's copy has only in-frame clones and leaves some out. V and J calls and clone size are copied from that table; D and trimming were computed from the DNA. The data contain roughly 400,000 clones, about 90% of them seen just once; the ten biggest clones take up about 0.63%.

The clonotype was recovered from a man between 18 and 35 years old who had recovered from COVID-19. This chain links TRBV3-1 (or the pseudogene TRBV3-2) with TRBJ1-1; D might be TRBD1 (5 bases). The sample consisted of PBMCs or T cells enriched from blood (not recorded which). Written as DNA, the CDR3 is TGTGCCAGCAGCCCCCTGGGAGGGGTGAACACTGAAGCTTTCTTT. Translated, it gives CASSPLGGVNTEAFF.